This T cell receptor beta chain was recorded in a study of cytomegalovirus exposure and HLA in healthy donors. Study overall: Genotyping of 430 or so donors showed that roughly 80% belonged to the Caucasian-associated ancestry cluster.

Germline CDR1 is SGHTA and CDR2 is FQGNSA. Trimming at V came to 7 bases and at J to 8 bases, leaving 9 bases not matched to a gene. The CDR3 is made up of 14 amino acids. PCR employed 60 Vbeta and 13 Jbeta primers. Profiling relied on immunoSEQ multiplex PCR, and the TCRdb table lists in-frame clones only, not all of them. The sample includes 100,000 to 150,000 clones. The sequence was obtained from a man between 18 and 35 years old in good health and CMV-seronegative. The sequencing input was PBMCs. V and J are TRBV7-2 and TRBJ2-2; 8 nucleotides agree with TRBD2. CDR3 loop: CASKRERNSGELFF. The CDR3 DNA follows: TGTGCCAGCAAGCGGGAGAGGAACTCGGGGGAGCTGTTTTTT.